The 13 T cell receptor beta chains given below trace back to one sample, sequenced in a study of blood T cell repertoires in COVID-19. Libraries were prepared by immunoSEQ multiplex PCR; TCRdb keeps only in-frame clonotypes and omits some of them. The sample has 99,000 or so clones; 65% to 90% are singletons. Material for sequencing was peripheral blood. All receptors come from a man older than 75 with acute or convalescent COVID-19.

There are a few counts of this clone. The chain couples TRBV4-3 to TRBJ2-1, with D maybe TRBD2 (6 bases). Germline loops: CDR1 LGHNA, CDR2 YSLEER. This CDR3 spans 15 amino acids. V was trimmed by 0 bases and J by 4 bases, leaving 10 bases between them. The CDR3 DNA is TGCGCCAGCAGCCAAGATATTGGAGGGTACAATGAGCAGTTCTTC. Translation: CASSQDIGGYNEQFF.

J is TRBJ2-6 and V is TRBV6-1, with TRBD1 matching over 7 bases. Germline V gene sequence: CDR1 MNHNS, CDR2 SASEGT. The CDR3 contains 17 residues. With V trimmed by 3 bases and J by 0 bases, 5 bases remained unmatched. Written as DNA, the CDR3 is TGTGCCAGCAGTGAGACAGGGACATTCTCTGGGGCCAACGTCCTGACTTTC. Translated: CASSETGTFSGANVLTF.

CDR3 sequence reads: CASSLPGETQYF. CDR3 in DNA: TGTGCCAGCAGCTTACCAGGGGAGACCCAGTACTTC. The rearrangement links TRBV5-4 to TRBJ2-5; TRBD1 is a possible D gene (5 bases). The CDR3 totals 12 residues. From germline, CDR1 is SGHNT and CDR2 YYREEE (reference sequence). V was trimmed by 2 bases and J by 5 bases, leaving 7 bases between them.

This clone was picked up one time. This chain links TRBV5-3 with TRBJ1-1; no reliable D call. TRBV5-3 qualifies as an ORF whose function is uncertain. Trimming removed 3 bases at V and 4 bases at J, with 13 bases between. CDR3 length: 14 amino acids. The DNA for the CDR3 is TGTGCCAGAAGCTGCCCTGAGGTACCCACTGAAGCTTTCTTT. As protein: CARSCPEVPTEAFF.

V usage is TRBV7-3 and J usage is TRBJ2-2, with D maybe TRBD2 (6 bases). In germline, CDR1 is SGHTA, CDR2 FQGTGA. The CDR3 extends over 16 amino acids. Trimming cost V 2 bases and J 0 bases, with 10 bases left between them. The CDR3 loop is CASSLRGGTNTGELFF. The CDR3 DNA reads as TGTGCCAGCAGCTTACGGGGCGGGACGAACACCGGGGAGCTGTTTTTT. Supplemented by reference TRBV7-3 and TRBJ2-2, the full variable domain reads GAGVSQTPSNKVTEKGKYVELRCDPISGHTALYWYRQSLGQGPEFLIYFQGTGAADDSGLPNDRFFAVRPEGSVSTLKIQRTERGDSAVYLCASSLRGGTNTGELFFGEGSRLTVL.

The chain joins TRBV6-6 to TRBJ1-3; TRBD1 aligns across 7 bases. Germline V gene sequence: CDR1 MNHNY, CDR2 SVGAGI (reference sequence). V lost 6 bases and J lost 1; bases outside the gene matches: 3. The CDR3 runs to 14 residues. In DNA, the CDR3 is TGTGCCAGCAGGATGACAGGGTCTGGAAACACCATATATTTT. Amino acids: CASRMTGSGNTIYF.

Regarding this clone: The junction does not match germline at one end; this may be a read error. The chain uses TRBV7-8 and TRBJ1-5; 8 bases line up with TRBD1. The V gene's germline CDR1 is SGHVS and CDR2 FQNEAQ. The CDR3 spans 15 residues. CDR3 sequence: CASTLMDRADQPQHF. In DNA form, the CDR3 reads TGTGCCAGCACCTTAATGGACAGGGCTGATCAGCCCCAGCATTTT. Drawing the rest from reference TRBV7-8 and TRBJ1-5, the complete variable domain is GAGVSQSPRYKVAKRGQDVALRCDPISGHVSLFWYQQALGQGPEFLTYFQNEAQLDKSGLPSDRFFAERPEGSVSTLKIQRTQQEDSAVYLCASTLMDRADQPQHFGDGTRLSIL.

This clone was detected only once. The genes are TRBV15 and TRBJ1-5, with 7 bases that match TRBD1. The length of the CDR3 is 16 residues. Germline-derived CDR1 and CDR2 are LNHNV and YYDKDF (reference sequence). The ends lost 0 bases at V and 3 bases at J; junction bases unmatched: 5. The CDR3 is CATSRDGDSVNQPQHF. CDR3 DNA sequence: TGTGCCACCAGCAGAGATGGGGACAGCGTCAATCAGCCCCAGCATTTT.

The V gene is TRBV6-5, the J gene TRBJ1-1; TRBD1 matches at 9 bases. CDR3 length: 15 amino acids. Per germline, CDR1 MNHEY and CDR2 SVGAGI. The V segment lost 6 bases and the J segment 5 bases; nucleotides outside the gene matches: 10. CDR3 in DNA: TGTGCCAGCAGCCGTCCGGGACAGGGTAGGACTGAAGCTTTCTTT. It yields the protein CASSRPGQGRTEAFF.

This clone was seen at least ten times. The rearrangement joins TRBV14 to TRBJ2-4, with 8 bases matching TRBD2. There are 13 residues in the CDR3. The germline V gene encodes CDR1 SGHDN and CDR2 FVKESK. V was clipped by 4 bases and J by 13 bases; unmatched bases: 9. As DNA, the CDR3 is TGTGCCAGCAGCCCGGGACTAGGAAGGCCCCAGTACTTC. Translation gives CASSPGLGRPQYF.

This chain joins TRBV30 and TRBJ2-1; perhaps TRBD2 as D (5 bases). CDR1 GTSNPN and CDR2 SVGIG come from the germline V gene (reference sequence). The CDR3 is 13 amino acids. Between the trimmed V and J ends, which lost 2 bases and 6 bases, there was a span of 11 bases. CDR3 residues: CAWSRGNGNEQFF. The DNA for the CDR3 is TGTGCCTGGAGTAGAGGGAACGGCAATGAGCAGTTCTTC.

The rearrangement links TRBV7-2 to TRBJ2-1; D is possibly TRBD1 (5 bases). V lost 0 bases and J 3 bases, leaving 12 bases between the germline ends. This CDR3 spans 16 amino acids. Germline-derived CDR1 and CDR2 are SGHTA and FQGNSA. The CDR3 DNA is TGTGCCAGCAGCTTAGCCCAAGGGGTGGTCTACAATGAGCAGTTCTTC. Protein: CASSLAQGVVYNEQFF.

The rearrangement uses TRBV5-1 and TRBJ2-6, with D uncertain. Germline CDR1 is SGHRS and CDR2 is YFSETQ. The CDR3 loop spans 14 amino acids. Trimming removed 4 bases at V and 0 bases at J, with 5 bases between. CDR3 in DNA: TGCGCCAGCAGCAATAACTCTGGGGCCAACGTCCTGACTTTC. Translated: CASSNNSGANVLTF.